This T cell receptor beta chain comes out of a study of CD8 T cells in ankylosing spondylitis. Study results and limitations: Several highly homologous variants made up a TCR beta motif, and this motif appeared characteristic of ankylosing spondylitis blood.

In germline, CDR1 is SQVTM, CDR2 ANQGSEA. This CDR3 region has 12 residues. V lost 1 base to trimming and J lost 6 bases, with 9 bases between them. TCRdb reprocessed the 5' RACE reads via MiXCR and lists one record per CDR3 protein. The sample contains hundreds of thousands of distinct CDR3 sequences, approximately 12% of which appear only once. As regards this clonotype: Its antigen remains unidentified.

This sequence originates from a male donor with ankylosing spondylitis. This chain connects TRBV29-1 to TRBJ1-1; D is undetermined. Sequenced sample: blood, either unsorted or a sorted T cell fraction (not recorded which). CDR3 protein: CSVEGSVSEAFF. The CDR3 nucleotides read TGCAGCGTTGAAGGGTCGGTATCTGAAGCTTTCTTT.